Sequencing of this T cell receptor (beta chain) was carried out in a study of memory CD4+ T cells and cytomegalovirus serostatus. Across the whole study: Donors were healthy Belgian adults, several CMV seropositive and about 24 seronegative. Whole-study findings and limits: CD4+ memory repertoires contained about two fifths of the 164 reported CMV TCRbeta sequences.

The germline V gene encodes CDR1 SGDLS and CDR2 YYNGEE. This CDR3 spans 14 amino acids. V was clipped by 3 bases and J by 2 bases; unmatched bases: 3. This clone has a single count. Its antigen is still unknown. The repertoire was sequenced with immunoSEQ multiplex PCR; TCRdb's copy has only in-frame clones and lacks some. The repertoire includes fewer than 35,000 clones, around 80% of them detected once, and around 0.63% sits in the top ten. Single viable CD3+CD4+CD8-CD45RO+ cells were sorted as the memory CD4+ T cells. After thawing, CD4+ T cells were positively selected. The chain uses TRBV9 and TRBJ2-3; 7 nucleotides match TRBD2. The sample taken for sequencing was memory CD4+ T cells from blood. The clonotype comes from an adult in good health and CMV-seronegative. The CDR3 nucleotides are TGTGCCAGCAGCGCAGGGACTACCACAGATACGCAGTATTTT. Translating it yields CASSAGTTTDTQYF.